The clone carrying this T cell receptor beta chain was detected only once. Its specificity is unknown. Sequenced by immunoSEQ multiplex PCR; TCRdb stores in-frame clones only, minus some. Of hundreds of thousands of clones in the sample, over 75% were seen once. These data are taken from a study of cytomegalovirus exposure and HLA in healthy donors. Across the study: Later analysis reported that the approximately 120 validation repertoires shared the platform of the roughly 700 first-cohort repertoires.

Findings and limits, study-wide: The classifier reportedly diagnosed cytomegalovirus status with high specificity and sensitivity.

Separate from the approximately 670-subject first cohort was the approximately 120-subject validation cohort, to which the donors belonged. Material for sequencing was PBMCs. This sequence originates from a young man in good health and CMV-seropositive.

The CDR3 here is CASRAFGVAGTYNEQFF. In DNA form, the CDR3 reads TGTGCCAGCAGAGCCTTCGGGGTAGCGGGAACTTACAATGAGCAGTTCTTC. The chain links TRBV2 to TRBJ2-1; 8 bases fit TRBD2. This CDR3 is 17 amino acids long. With 6 bases clipped from V and 4 bases from J, the junction kept 14 bases outside the gene matches. CDR1 and CDR2 from the germline V gene are SNHLY and FYNNEI.